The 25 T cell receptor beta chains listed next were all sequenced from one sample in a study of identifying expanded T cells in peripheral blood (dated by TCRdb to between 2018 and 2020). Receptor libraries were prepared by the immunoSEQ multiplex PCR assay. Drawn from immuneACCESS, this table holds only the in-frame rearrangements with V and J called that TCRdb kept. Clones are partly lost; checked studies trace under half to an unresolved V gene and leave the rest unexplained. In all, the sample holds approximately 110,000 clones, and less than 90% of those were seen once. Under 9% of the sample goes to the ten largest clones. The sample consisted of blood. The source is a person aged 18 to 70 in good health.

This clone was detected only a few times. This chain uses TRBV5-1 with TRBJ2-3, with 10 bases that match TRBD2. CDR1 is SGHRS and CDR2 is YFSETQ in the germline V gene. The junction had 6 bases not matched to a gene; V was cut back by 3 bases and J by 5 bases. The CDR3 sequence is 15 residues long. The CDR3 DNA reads TGCGCCAGCAGCTCCCAAAGCGGGAGGGGAGATACGCAGTATTTT. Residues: CASSSQSGRGDTQYF.

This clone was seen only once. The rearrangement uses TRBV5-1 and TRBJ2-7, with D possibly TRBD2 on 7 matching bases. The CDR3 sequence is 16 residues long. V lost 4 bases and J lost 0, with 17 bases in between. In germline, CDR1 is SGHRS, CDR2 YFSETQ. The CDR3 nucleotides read TGCGCCAGCAGCCGGACGGGGGGCACTCCCTCCTACGAGCAGTACTTC. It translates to CASSRTGGTPSYEQYF.

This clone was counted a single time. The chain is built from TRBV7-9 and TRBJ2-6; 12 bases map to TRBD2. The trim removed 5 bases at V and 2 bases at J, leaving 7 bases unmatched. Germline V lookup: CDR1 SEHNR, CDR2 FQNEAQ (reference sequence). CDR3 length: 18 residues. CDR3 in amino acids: CASSPTSGSHPGANVLTF. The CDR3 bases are TGTGCCAGCAGCCCGACTAGCGGGAGTCACCCTGGGGCCAACGTCCTGACTTTC.

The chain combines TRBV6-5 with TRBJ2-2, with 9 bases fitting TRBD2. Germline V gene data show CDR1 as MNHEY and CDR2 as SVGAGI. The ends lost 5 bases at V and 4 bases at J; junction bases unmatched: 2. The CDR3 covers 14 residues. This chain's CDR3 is CASSPGLATGELFF. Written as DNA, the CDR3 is TGTGCCAGCAGTCCGGGACTAGCCACCGGGGAGCTGTTTTTT.

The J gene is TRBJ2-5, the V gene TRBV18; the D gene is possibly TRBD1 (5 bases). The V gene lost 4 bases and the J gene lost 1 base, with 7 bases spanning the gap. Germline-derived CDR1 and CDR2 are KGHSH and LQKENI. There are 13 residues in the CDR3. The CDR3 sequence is CASSRGSQETQYF. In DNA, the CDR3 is TGTGCCAGCTCACGGGGCAGCCAAGAGACCCAGTACTTC.

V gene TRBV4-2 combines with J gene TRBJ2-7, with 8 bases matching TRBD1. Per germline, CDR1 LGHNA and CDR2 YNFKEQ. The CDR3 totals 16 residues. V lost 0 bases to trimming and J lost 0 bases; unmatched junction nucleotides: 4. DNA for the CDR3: TGTGCCAGCAGCCAAGAACCAGGGGGCCGCTCCTACGAGCAGTACTTC. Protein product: CASSQEPGGRSYEQYF.

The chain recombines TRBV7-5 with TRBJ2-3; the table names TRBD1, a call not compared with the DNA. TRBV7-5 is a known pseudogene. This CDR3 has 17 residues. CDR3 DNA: TGTGCCAGAAGCTTCGGGACAGGGCAGGGGAGCCCAGATACGCAGTATTTT. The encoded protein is CARSFGTGQGSPDTQYF.

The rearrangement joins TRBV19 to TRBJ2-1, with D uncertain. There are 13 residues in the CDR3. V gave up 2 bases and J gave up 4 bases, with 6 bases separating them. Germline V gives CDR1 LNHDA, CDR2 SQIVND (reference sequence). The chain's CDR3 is CASSIPMYNEQFF. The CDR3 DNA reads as TGTGCCAGTAGTATACCCATGTACAATGAGCAGTTCTTC. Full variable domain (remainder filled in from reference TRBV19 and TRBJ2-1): DGGITQSPKYLFRKEGQNVTLSCEQNLNHDAMYWYRQDPGQGLRLIYYSQIVNDFQKGDIAEGYSVSREKKESFPLTVTSAQKNPTAFYLCASSIPMYNEQFFGPGTRLTVL.

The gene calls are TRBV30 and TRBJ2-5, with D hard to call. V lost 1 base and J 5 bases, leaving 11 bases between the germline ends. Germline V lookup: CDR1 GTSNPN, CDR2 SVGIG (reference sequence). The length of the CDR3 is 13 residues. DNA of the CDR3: TGTGCCTGGAGTGATTCTACCGGGGAGACCCAGTACTTC. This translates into CAWSDSTGETQYF.

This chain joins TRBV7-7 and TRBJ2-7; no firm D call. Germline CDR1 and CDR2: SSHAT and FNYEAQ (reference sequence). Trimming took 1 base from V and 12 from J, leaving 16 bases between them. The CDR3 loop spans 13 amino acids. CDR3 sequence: CASSLVLYSARYF. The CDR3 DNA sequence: TGTGCCAGCAGCTTAGTATTATACAGCGCCCGGTACTTC.

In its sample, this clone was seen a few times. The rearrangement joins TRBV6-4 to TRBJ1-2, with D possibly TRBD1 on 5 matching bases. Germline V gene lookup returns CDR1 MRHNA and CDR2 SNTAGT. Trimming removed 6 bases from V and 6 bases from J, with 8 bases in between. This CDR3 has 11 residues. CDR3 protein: CASRAGNGYTF. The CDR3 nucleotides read TGTGCCAGCAGAGCAGGGAATGGCTACACCTTC.

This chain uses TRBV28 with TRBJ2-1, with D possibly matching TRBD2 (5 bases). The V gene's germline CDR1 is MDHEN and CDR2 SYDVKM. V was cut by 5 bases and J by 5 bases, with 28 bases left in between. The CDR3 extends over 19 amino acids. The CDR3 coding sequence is TGTGCCAGCAGTACCGATCTTAGACTACGCCTGCGGTATAACAATGAGCAGTTCTTC. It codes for CASSTDLRLRLRYNNEQFF.

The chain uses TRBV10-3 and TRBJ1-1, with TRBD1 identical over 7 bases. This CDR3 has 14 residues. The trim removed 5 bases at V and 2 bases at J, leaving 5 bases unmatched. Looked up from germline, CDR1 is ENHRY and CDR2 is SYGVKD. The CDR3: CAISRQGFNTEAFF. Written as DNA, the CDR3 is TGTGCCATCAGTCGACAGGGATTTAACACTGAAGCTTTCTTT.

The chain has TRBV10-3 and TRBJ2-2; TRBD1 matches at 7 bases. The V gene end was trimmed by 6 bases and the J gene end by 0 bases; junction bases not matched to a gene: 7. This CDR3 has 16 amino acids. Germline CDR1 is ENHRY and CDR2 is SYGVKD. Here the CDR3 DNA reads TGTGCCATCAGCACACCGGGACAGCCGAACACCGGGGAGCTGTTTTTT. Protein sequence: CAISTPGQPNTGELFF.

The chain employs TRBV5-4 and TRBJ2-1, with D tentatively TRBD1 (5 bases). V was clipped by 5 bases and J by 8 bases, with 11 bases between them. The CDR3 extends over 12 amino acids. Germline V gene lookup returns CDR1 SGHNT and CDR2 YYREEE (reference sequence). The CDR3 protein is CASRQGHHEQFF. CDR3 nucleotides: TGTGCCAGCAGGCAGGGTCACCATGAGCAGTTCTTC.

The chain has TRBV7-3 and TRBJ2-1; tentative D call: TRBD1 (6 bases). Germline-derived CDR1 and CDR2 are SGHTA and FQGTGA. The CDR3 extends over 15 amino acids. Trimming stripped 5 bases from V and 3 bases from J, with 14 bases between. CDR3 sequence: CASSRSGTRYNEQFF. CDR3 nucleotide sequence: TGTGCCAGCAGCCGATCCGGGACACGCTACAATGAGCAGTTCTTC.

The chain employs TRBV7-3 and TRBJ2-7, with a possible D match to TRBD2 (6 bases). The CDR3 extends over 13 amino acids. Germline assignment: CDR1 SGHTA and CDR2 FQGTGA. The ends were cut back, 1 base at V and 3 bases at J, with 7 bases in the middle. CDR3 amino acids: CASSLMGGYEQYF. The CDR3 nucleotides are TGTGCCAGCAGCTTAATGGGGGGCTACGAGCAGTACTTC.

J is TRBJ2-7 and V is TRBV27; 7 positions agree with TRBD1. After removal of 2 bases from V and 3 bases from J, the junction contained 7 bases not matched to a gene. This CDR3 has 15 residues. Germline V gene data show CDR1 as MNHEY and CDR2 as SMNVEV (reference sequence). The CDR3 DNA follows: TGTGCCAGCAGTTTAACGATAGACAGGGACTACGAGCAGTACTTC. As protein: CASSLTIDRDYEQYF.

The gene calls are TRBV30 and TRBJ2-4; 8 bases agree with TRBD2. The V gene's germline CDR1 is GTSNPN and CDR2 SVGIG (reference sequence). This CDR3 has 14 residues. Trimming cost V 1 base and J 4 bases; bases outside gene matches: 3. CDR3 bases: TGTGCCTGGAGTGCCGCGGGAGGTAAAAACATTCAGTACTTC. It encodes CAWSAAGGKNIQYF.

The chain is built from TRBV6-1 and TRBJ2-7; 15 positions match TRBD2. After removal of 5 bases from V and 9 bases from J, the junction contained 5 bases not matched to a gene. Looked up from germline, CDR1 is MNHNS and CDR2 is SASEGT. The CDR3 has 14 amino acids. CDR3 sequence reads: CASSRGLAGGVQYF. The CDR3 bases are TGTGCCAGCAGTAGGGGACTAGCGGGAGGTGTGCAGTACTTC.

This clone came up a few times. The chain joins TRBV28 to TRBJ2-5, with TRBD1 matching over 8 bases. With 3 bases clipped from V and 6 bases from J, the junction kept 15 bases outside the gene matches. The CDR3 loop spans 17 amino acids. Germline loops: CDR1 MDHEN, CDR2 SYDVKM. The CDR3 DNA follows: TGTGCCAGCAGTTTGGATCCCGCAGGGGGCGAGGGAAAGACCCAGTACTTC. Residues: CASSLDPAGGEGKTQYF.

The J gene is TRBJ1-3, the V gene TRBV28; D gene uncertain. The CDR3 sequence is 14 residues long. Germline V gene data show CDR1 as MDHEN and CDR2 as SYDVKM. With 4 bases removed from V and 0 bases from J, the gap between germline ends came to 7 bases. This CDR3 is CASSSRPSGNTIYF. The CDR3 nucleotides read TGTGCCAGCAGTTCCAGACCCTCTGGAAACACCATATATTTT.

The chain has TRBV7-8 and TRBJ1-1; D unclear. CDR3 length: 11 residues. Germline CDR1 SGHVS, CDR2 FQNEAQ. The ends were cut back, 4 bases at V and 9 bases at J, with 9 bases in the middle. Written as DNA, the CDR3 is TGTGCCAGCAGCTCCGGGCGTAAAGCTTTCTTT. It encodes CASSSGRKAFF.

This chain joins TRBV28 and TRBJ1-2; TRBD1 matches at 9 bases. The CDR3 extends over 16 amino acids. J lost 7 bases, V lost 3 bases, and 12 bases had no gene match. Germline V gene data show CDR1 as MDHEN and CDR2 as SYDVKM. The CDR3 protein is CASSFSGTGKGSGYTF. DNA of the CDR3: TGTGCCAGCAGTTTTTCTGGGACAGGGAAAGGCTCTGGCTACACCTTC.

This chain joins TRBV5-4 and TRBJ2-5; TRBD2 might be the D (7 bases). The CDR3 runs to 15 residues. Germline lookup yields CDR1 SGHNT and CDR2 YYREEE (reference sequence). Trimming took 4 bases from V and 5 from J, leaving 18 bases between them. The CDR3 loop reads CASSPPGGTRETQYF. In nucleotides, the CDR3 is TGTGCCAGCAGCCCCCCGGGGGGCACCCGGGAGACCCAGTACTTC. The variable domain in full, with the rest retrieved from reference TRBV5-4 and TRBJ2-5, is ETGVTQSPTHLIKTRGQQVTLRCSSQSGHNTVSWYQQALGQGPQFIFQYYREEENGRGNFPPRFSGLQFPNYSSELNVNALELDDSALYLCASSPPGGTRETQYFGPGTRLLVL.